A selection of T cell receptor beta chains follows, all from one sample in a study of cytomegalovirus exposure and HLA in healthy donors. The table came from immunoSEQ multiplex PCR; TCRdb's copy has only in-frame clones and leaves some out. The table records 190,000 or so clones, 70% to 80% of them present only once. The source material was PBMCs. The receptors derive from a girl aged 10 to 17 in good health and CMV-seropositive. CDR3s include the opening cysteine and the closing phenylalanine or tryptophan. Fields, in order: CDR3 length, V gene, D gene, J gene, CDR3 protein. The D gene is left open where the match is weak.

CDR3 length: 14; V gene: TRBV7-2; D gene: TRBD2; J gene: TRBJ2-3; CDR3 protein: CASSAIGLADTQYF
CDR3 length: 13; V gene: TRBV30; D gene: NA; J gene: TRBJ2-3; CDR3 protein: CAWRSGLADTQYF
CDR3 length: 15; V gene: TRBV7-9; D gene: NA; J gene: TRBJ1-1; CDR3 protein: CASSLGGGWDTEAFF
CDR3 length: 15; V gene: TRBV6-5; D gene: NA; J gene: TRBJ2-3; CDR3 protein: CASSYGGGRTDTQYF
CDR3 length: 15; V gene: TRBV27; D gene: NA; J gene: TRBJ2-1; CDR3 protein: CASSFRGNSYNEQFF
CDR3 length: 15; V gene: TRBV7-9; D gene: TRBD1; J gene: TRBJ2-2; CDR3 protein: CASSAPGTGGGELFF
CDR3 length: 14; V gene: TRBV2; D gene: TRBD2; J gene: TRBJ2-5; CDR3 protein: CASRVAGGPETQYF
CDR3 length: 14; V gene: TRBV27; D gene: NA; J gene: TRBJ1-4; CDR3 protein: CASTSGTKGEKLFF
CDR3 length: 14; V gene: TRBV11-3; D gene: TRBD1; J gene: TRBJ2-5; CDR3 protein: CASSSGQWEETQYF
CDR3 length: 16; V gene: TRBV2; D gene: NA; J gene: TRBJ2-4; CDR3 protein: CASSPGSTLAKNIQYF
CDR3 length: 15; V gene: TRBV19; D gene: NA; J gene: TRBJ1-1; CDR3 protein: CASSAQGGLRTEAFF
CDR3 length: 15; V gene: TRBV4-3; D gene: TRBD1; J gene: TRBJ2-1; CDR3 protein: CASSQGRGPYNEQFF
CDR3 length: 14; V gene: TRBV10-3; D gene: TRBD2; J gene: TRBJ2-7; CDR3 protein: CAILRGGNSYEQYF
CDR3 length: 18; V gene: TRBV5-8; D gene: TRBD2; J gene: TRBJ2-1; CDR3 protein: CASSFVTSGGDSYNEQFF
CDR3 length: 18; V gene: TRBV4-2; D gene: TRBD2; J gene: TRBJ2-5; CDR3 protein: CASSQDGVGGGTQETQYF
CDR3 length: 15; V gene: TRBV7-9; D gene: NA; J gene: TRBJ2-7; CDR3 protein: CASSASGTGRFEQYF
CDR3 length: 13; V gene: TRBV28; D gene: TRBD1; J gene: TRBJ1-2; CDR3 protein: CASRRTGEGGYTF
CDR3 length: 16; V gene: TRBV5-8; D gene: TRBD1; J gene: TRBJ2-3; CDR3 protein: CASSAGRTGGTDTQYF
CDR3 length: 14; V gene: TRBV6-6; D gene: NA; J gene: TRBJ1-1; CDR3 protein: CASSYVGGNTEAFF
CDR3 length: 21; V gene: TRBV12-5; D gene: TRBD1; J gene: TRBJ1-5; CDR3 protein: CASGLAEKGTGVPYSNQPQHF
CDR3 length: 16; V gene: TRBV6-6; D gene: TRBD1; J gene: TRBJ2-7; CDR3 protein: CASRTLTGKGSYEQYF
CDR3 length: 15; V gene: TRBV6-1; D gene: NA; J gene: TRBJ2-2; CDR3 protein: CASDSGGGFGGELFF
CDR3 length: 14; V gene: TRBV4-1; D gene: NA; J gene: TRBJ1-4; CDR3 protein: CASSQERVYEKLFF
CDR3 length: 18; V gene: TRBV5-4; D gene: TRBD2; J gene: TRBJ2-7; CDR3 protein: CASSPGLAGAHPSYEQYF
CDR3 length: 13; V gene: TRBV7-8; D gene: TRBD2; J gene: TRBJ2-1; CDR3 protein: CASSLSGGREQFF
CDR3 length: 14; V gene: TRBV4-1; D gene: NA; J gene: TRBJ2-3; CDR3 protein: CASSQKDTTDTQYF
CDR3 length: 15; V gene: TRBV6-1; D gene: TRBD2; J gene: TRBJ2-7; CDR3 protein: CASSDNSGGAYEQYF
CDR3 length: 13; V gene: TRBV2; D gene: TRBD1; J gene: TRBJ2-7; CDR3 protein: CASSRDRSVEQYF
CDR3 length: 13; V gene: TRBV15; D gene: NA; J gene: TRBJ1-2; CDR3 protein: CATSRVAGDGYTF
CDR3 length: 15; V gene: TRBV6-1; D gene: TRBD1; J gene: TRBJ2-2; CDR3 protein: CASSEVKGATGELFF
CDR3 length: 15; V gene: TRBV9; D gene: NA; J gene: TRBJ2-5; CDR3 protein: CASSVSSSGQETQYF
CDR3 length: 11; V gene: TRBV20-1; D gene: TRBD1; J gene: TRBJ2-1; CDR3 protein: CSASTGGEQFF
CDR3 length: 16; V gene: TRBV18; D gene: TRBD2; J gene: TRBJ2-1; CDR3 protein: CASSPPSGLLYNEQFF
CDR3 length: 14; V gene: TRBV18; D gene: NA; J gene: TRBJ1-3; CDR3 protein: CASSPGLGADTIYF
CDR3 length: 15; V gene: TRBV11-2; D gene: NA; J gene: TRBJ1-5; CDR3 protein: CASSLGGNSNQPQHF
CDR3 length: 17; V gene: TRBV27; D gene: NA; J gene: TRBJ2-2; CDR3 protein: CASSLNPGGANTGELFF
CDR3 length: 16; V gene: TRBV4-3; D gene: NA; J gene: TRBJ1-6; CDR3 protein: CASSQDLGGEGSPLHF
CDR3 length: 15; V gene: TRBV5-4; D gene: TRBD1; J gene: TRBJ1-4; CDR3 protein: CASSYDRGFNEKLFF
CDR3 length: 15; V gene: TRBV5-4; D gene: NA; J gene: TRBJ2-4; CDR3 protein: CASSSPLGVGNIQYF
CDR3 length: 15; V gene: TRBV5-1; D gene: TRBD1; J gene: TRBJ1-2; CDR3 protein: CASSLNRGSNYGYTF
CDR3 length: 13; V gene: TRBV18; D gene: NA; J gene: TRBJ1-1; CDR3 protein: CASSRGGNTEAFF
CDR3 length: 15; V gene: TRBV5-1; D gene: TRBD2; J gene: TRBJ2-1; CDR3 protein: CASSLGLADYNEQFF
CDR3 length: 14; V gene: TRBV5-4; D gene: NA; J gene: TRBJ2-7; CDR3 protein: CASSRPGGGPEQYF
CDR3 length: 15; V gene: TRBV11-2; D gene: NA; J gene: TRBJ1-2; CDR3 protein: CASSLGARDEEGYTF
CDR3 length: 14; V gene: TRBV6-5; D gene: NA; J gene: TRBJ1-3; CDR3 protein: CASSRTGTGNTIYF
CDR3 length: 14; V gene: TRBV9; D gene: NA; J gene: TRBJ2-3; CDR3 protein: CASSSGTSTDTQYF
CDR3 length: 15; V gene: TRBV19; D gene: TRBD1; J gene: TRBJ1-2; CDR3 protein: CASSIGTGKIYGYTF